Shown below are 10 T cell receptor beta chains from a single sample sequenced in a study of response to subunit inactivated influenza vaccine (dated by TCRdb to between 2017 and 2018). Library prep was done by RT-PCR. The sequencer was an Illumina HiSeq 2500. The raw public reads went through TCRdb reprocessing: fastp at Q25, MiXCR clone calling, in-frame beta chains kept. Under each unique CDR3 protein, matching rows form one entry showing the most common genes and DNA. The sample data list approximately 700,000 distinct CDR3 sequences, and approximately 15% of these were observed just once. The top ten clonotypes cover 6% to 8% of the sample. The specimen comprised PBMCs from blood, sampled roughly 15 days before vaccination. Receptors were obtained from a man in his fifties who received an inactivated influenza vaccine. Donor details come from another sample of the same person, matched by shared clones.

Regarding this clonotype: A junction boundary mismatches the germline segment, possibly from a read error. The chain combines TRBV20-1 with TRBJ1-1; weak D call: TRBD1 (6 bases). Germline-derived CDR1 and CDR2 are DFQATT and SNEGSKA (reference sequence). The CDR3 runs to 16 residues. This chain's CDR3 is CSARVPGEKSNAEAFF. The CDR3 nucleotides read TGCAGTGCTAGAGTCCCAGGGGAAAAGTCGAACGCTGAAGCTTTCTTT.

The V and J genes are TRBV28 and TRBJ1-1; D not resolved. The ends were cut back, 8 bases at V and 8 bases at J, with 12 bases in the middle. The germline gives CDR1 MDHEN, CDR2 SYDVKM. The CDR3 loop spans 11 amino acids. The CDR3 loop is CASAVSGEAFF. The CDR3 DNA is TGTGCCAGCGCGGTTTCCGGGGAAGCTTTCTTT.

This CDR3 reads CASSPPFGEGNGYTF. The CDR3 coding sequence is TGTGCCAGCAGTCCACCCTTTGGGGAAGGCAATGGCTACACCTTC. The chain is built from TRBV28 and TRBJ1-2; D is unresolved. The CDR3 consists of 15 residues. V was shortened by 5 bases and J by 6 bases, with 19 bases between the two germline ends. From germline, CDR1 is MDHEN and CDR2 SYDVKM.

The chain employs TRBV14 and TRBJ2-1; 11 bases are a match to TRBD2. Germline V gene data show CDR1 as SGHDN and CDR2 as FVKESK. The trim removed 3 bases at V and 4 bases at J, leaving 11 bases unmatched. The CDR3 spans 18 residues. DNA of the CDR3: TGTGCCAGCAGCCACCCGGCTAGCGGGAGGATTTATTACAATGAGCAGTTCTTC. Translating it yields CASSHPASGRIYYNEQFF.

The chain is built from TRBV20-1 and TRBJ2-7, with 8 positions matching TRBD1. Germline V gene data show CDR1 as DFQATT and CDR2 as SNEGSKA (reference sequence). CDR3 size: 13 residues. V was clipped by 1 base and J by 4 bases; unmatched bases: 3. The chain's CDR3 is CSARVTGGYEQYF. The CDR3 DNA follows: TGCAGTGCTAGAGTCACAGGGGGATACGAGCAGTACTTC.

The genes are TRBV7-9 and TRBJ2-7, with no clear D. The CDR3 length is 13 residues. Germline V lookup: CDR1 SEHNR, CDR2 FQNEAQ (reference sequence). The V end lost 5 bases, the J end lost 4 bases, and 12 bases lay between the germline ends. CDR3 sequence: CASSPSTVYEQYF. DNA of the CDR3: TGTGCCAGCAGCCCCAGTACTGTTTACGAGCAGTACTTC.

The sample holds many counts of this clonotype. The chain is built from TRBV12-3 or TRBV12-4 and TRBJ2-5; TRBD2 agrees at 7 bases. This CDR3 has 13 residues. The ends lost 3 bases at V and 3 bases at J; junction bases unmatched: 1. CDR3 in DNA: TGTGCCAGCAGTTTGGGAGGGAAAGAGACCCAGTACTTC. The encoded protein is CASSLGGKETQYF.

This clonotype was recorded at least ten times. The chain has TRBV28 and TRBJ2-1; no definite D call. The CDR3 sequence is 15 residues long. The germline V gene has CDR1 MDHEN and CDR2 SYDVKM. V gave up 6 bases and J gave up 4 bases, with 16 bases separating them. The CDR3 here is CASSPDSSPYNEQFF. The CDR3 coding sequence is TGTGCCAGCAGCCCAGACTCCAGCCCTTACAATGAGCAGTTCTTC.

This clonotype has only one observation. This sequence joins TRBV9 and TRBJ2-1, with 11 bases identical to TRBD2. The ends lost 4 bases at V and 5 bases at J; junction bases unmatched: 11. Looked up from germline, CDR1 is SGDLS and CDR2 is YYNGEE. The CDR3 runs to 17 residues. In DNA form, the CDR3 reads TGTGCCAGCAGCCCCACCCCTCTAGCGGGAGGAAACAATGAGCAGTTCTTC. Its translation is CASSPTPLAGGNNEQFF. The full variable domain, with the rest looked up from reference TRBV9 and TRBJ2-1, is DSGVTQTPKHLITATGQRVTLRCSPRSGDLSVYWYQQSLDQGLQFLIQYYNGEERAKGNILERFSAQQFPDLHSELNLSSLELGDSALYFCASSPTPLAGGNNEQFFGPGTRLTVL.

The chain's CDR3 is CASSSRFYEQYF. The CDR3 DNA sequence: TGTGCCAGCAGTTCGCGGTTCTACGAGCAGTACTTC. This rearrangement joins TRBV12-3 or TRBV12-4 to TRBJ2-7; no clear D. The CDR3 has 12 amino acids. Trimming shortened V by 4 bases and J by 3 bases, and 7 bases separated the two germline ends.